The rows below give T cell receptor beta chains drawn from one sample of a study of T-cell reconstitution after alpha-beta-depleted transplantation in children. TCRdb reprocessed the PCR reads with MiXCR, giving one entry per CDR3 protein. The sample lists a few hundred thousand distinct CDR3 sequences, around 20% occurring once. Here the sequenced sample was PBMCs, mostly from graft donor cells, taken 180 days after TCRalphabeta/CD19-depleted stem cell transplant. Every receptor here comes from a male patient younger than 18 who had a stem cell transplant for acute lymphoblastic leukemia, so the T cells may come from the graft donor. The CDR3 runs from the conserved cysteine through the conserved F or W. A D gene is named only where the DNA matches it firmly. Only part of the rows carry a size: once, few, many, or a class if the clone is expanded.

CDR3: CASSYVSGGKLFF; DNA: TGTGCCAGCAGTTACGTGTCAGGGGGAAAACTGTTTTTT; V: TRBV6-6; J: TRBJ1-4; size: NA; D: TRBD1
CDR3: CASSLVKGPSYGYTF; DNA: TGCGCCAGCAGCTTGGTCAAAGGGCCCTCCTATGGCTACACCTTC; V: TRBV5-1; J: TRBJ1-2; size: few; D: NA
CDR3: CASSLESDGYTF; DNA: TGTGCCAGCAGCTTAGAGAGTGATGGCTACACCTTC; V: TRBV11-2; J: TRBJ1-2; size: NA; D: NA
CDR3: CATSSTGSGSFDEQFF; DNA: TGTGCCACCAGCTCTACAGGGTCTGGGAGTTTTGATGAGCAGTTCTTC; V: TRBV24-1; J: TRBJ2-1; size: NA; D: NA
CDR3: CASSLRLYHNEQFF; DNA: TGTGCCAGCAGCTTACGACTATATCACAATGAGCAGTTCTTC; V: TRBV7-9; J: TRBJ2-1; size: few; D: NA
CDR3: CASSLIRDASSGYTF; DNA: TGTGCCAGCAGCTTGATACGGGATGCTAGCTCCGGCTACACCTTC; V: TRBV7-9; J: TRBJ1-2; size: few; D: NA
CDR3: CASSLMGLSTLSYNEQFF; DNA: TGTGCCAGCAGTTTAATGGGTCTATCAACCCTCTCCTACAATGAGCAGTTCTTC; V: TRBV12-3/TRBV12-4; J: TRBJ2-1; size: NA; D: NA
CDR3: CASSPGQRLSYEQYF; DNA: TGTGCCAGCAGCCCAGGTCAGCGGCTCTCCTACGAGCAGTACTTC; V: TRBV7-3; J: TRBJ2-7; size: few; D: NA
CDR3: CASSLTSDLYEQYF; DNA: TGCGCCAGCAGCCTGACTAGCGACCTCTACGAGCAGTACTTC; V: TRBV4-1; J: TRBJ2-7; size: few; D: TRBD2
CDR3: CASSLAPSVNEQFF; DNA: TGTGCCAGCAGCTTGGCTCCTAGCGTCAATGAGCAGTTCTTC; V: TRBV7-8; J: TRBJ2-1; size: NA; D: NA
CDR3: CSARDRLAGGAVTYNEQFF; DNA: TGCAGTGCTAGAGATCGACTAGCGGGAGGGGCGGTTACCTACAATGAGCAGTTCTTC; V: TRBV20-1; J: TRBJ2-1; size: NA; D: TRBD2
CDR3: CASSPWGGNTEAFF; DNA: TGTGCCAGCAGCCCCTGGGGGGGTAACACTGAAGCTTTCTTT; V: TRBV4-2; J: TRBJ1-1; size: NA; D: NA
CDR3: CASATWTTDNEQFF; DNA: TGTGCCAGTGCCACTTGGACGACCGACAATGAGCAGTTCTTC; V: TRBV27; J: TRBJ2-1; size: many; D: NA
CDR3: CASSYGNWGLYEQYF; DNA: TGTGCCAGCAGTTACGGTAATTGGGGGCTCTACGAGCAGTACTTC; V: TRBV6-5; J: TRBJ2-7; size: NA; D: NA
CDR3: CASSRHGSTDTQYF; DNA: TGTGCCAGCAGCCGCCATGGAAGCACAGATACGCAGTATTTT; V: TRBV7-9; J: TRBJ2-3; size: few; D: NA
CDR3: CASSSRTGLYGYTF; DNA: TGTGCCAGCAGCTCCCGGACAGGACTCTATGGCTACACCTTC; V: TRBV7-9; J: TRBJ1-2; size: NA; D: TRBD1
CDR3: CSAFQRGNIQYF; DNA: TGCAGCGCCTTCCAGCGAGGAAACATTCAGTACTTC; V: TRBV29-1; J: TRBJ2-4; size: few; D: NA
CDR3: CASSNRDRGTTIYF; DNA: TGTGCCAGCAGCAACCGGGACAGGGGAACCACCATATATTTT; V: TRBV7-6; J: TRBJ1-3; size: NA; D: TRBD1
CDR3: CASSFRLAAGHNEQFF; DNA: TGTGCCAGCAGCTTTCGACTAGCGGCTGGACACAATGAGCAGTTCTTC; V: TRBV7-9; J: TRBJ2-1; size: NA; D: TRBD2
CDR3: CASSHAGLSYEQYF; DNA: TGTGCCAGCAGCCATGCGGGACTCTCCTACGAGCAGTACTTC; V: TRBV3-1; J: TRBJ2-7; size: NA; D: NA
CDR3: CASRAGESPDTQYF; DNA: TGTGCCAGCAGAGCGGGAGAGTCCCCAGATACGCAGTATTTT; V: TRBV7-6; J: TRBJ2-3; size: NA; D: TRBD2
CDR3: CASSSLAGLEQFF; DNA: TGTGCCAGCAGTTCCCTCGCCGGGCTTGAGCAGTTCTTC; V: TRBV12-3/TRBV12-4; J: TRBJ2-1; size: few; D: NA
CDR3: CASSVYGSGSYNEQFF; DNA: TGTGCCAGCAGCGTCTACGGGAGTGGCTCCTACAATGAGCAGTTCTTC; V: TRBV9; J: TRBJ2-1; size: NA; D: NA
CDR3: CASSLGGTSGRWDNEQFF; DNA: TGCGCCAGCAGCTTGGGAGGGACTAGCGGGAGATGGGACAATGAGCAGTTCTTC; V: TRBV5-1; J: TRBJ2-1; size: few; D: TRBD2
CDR3: CSAKDISYEQYF; DNA: TGCAGTGCTAAAGACATCTCCTACGAGCAGTACTTC; V: TRBV20-1; J: TRBJ2-7; size: few; D: NA
CDR3: CSARSGFGSKNTEAFF; DNA: TGCAGTGCTAGGTCTGGGTTCGGGTCAAAGAACACTGAAGCTTTCTTT; V: TRBV20-1; J: TRBJ1-1; size: NA; D: NA
CDR3: CASSSLPRGGNQPQHF; DNA: TGTGCCAGCAGCTCCCTTCCCAGGGGGGGCAATCAGCCCCAGCATTTT; V: TRBV7-3; J: TRBJ1-5; size: NA; D: TRBD1
CDR3: CASSFLGLAGVTDTQYF; DNA: TGTGCCAGCAGTTTTTTGGGACTAGCGGGAGTAACAGATACGCAGTATTTT; V: TRBV12-3/TRBV12-4; J: TRBJ2-3; size: NA; D: TRBD2
CDR3: CATSPRDSYNEQFF; DNA: TGTGCCACCAGCCCCCGGGACTCATACAATGAGCAGTTCTTC; V: TRBV24-1; J: TRBJ2-1; size: few; D: NA